This TCR beta chain emerged from a study of T cell responses to AZD1222 COVID-19 vaccine. Germline V lookup: CDR1 SGHVS, CDR2 FNYEAQ. The CDR3 is 14 amino acids. V lost 7 bases, J lost 0 bases, and 9 bases lay in between. Libraries were prepared by immunoSEQ multiplex PCR; TCRdb keeps only in-frame clonotypes and omits some of them. The table has approximately 150,000 clones, around 90% seen once. Study-wide findings and caveats: Baseline antibody screening turned up just six seropositive AZD1222 recipients.

Notes on this clone: Its antigen is unidentified.

The TCR comes from an adult who received the AZD1222 COVID-19 vaccine. The starting material was peripheral blood, obtained 28 days after the second AZD1222 dose. The gene calls are TRBV7-6 and TRBJ2-2; D not resolved. CDR3 nucleotide sequence: TGTGCCAGCACCCCCTTTTCGAACACCGGGGAGCTGTTTTTT. Amino acid sequence: CASTPFSNTGELFF.